Following are 25 T cell receptor beta chains from one sample sequenced in a study of CD8 T cells in ankylosing spondylitis. TCRdb reprocessed the 5' RACE reads via MiXCR and lists one record per CDR3 protein. This table holds about 220,000 distinct CDR3 sequences, roughly a tenth found once. Sequencing was done on a sample of blood, either unsorted or a sorted T cell fraction (not recorded which). The receptors stem from a male donor with ankylosing spondylitis or in good health (not recorded which).

The V and J genes are TRBV7-3 and TRBJ2-6; D unclear. This CDR3 contains 15 residues. From germline, CDR1 is SGHTA and CDR2 FQGTGA. Trimming removed 5 bases at V and 2 bases at J, with 10 bases between. The CDR3 DNA is TGTGCCAGCAGCCCAACGGTACCTGGGGCCAACGTCCTGACTTTC. Translation gives CASSPTVPGANVLTF.

This clonotype occurred many times. The J gene is TRBJ1-3, the V gene TRBV7-7; D gene unclear. In germline, CDR1 is SSHAT, CDR2 FNYEAQ (reference sequence). This CDR3 comprises 13 residues. For the CDR3, the DNA is TGTGCTGTACTGGATACGAGCCGAAACACCATATATTTT. This encodes CAVLDTSRNTIYF.

This clonotype came up many times. The chain combines TRBV12-3 or TRBV12-4 with TRBJ1-1; the D gene is possibly TRBD1 (5 bases). Trimming removed 3 bases at V and 1 base at J, with 12 bases between. This CDR3 is 15 amino acids long. Here the CDR3 DNA reads TGTGCCAGCAGTTTCCTGTACGGGGGGAACACTGAAGCTTTCTTT. It codes for CASSFLYGGNTEAFF.

This clonotype was observed many times. This rearrangement joins TRBV3-1 to TRBJ2-1, with 8 nucleotides matching TRBD2. The trim removed 6 bases at V and 4 bases at J, leaving 8 bases unmatched. Germline V lookup: CDR1 LGHDT, CDR2 YNNKEL (reference sequence). CDR3 length equals 15 residues. CDR3 bases: TGTGCCAGCAGTCCGCGGGGGGACGAATACAATGAGCAGTTCTTC. Protein product: CASSPRGDEYNEQFF.

This chain links TRBV5-1 with TRBJ1-2; D is undetermined. V gave up 4 bases and J gave up 1 base, with 17 bases separating them. The CDR3 totals 16 residues. The germline V gene encodes CDR1 SGHRS and CDR2 YFSETQ. The CDR3: CASSANVLGNNYGYTF. The CDR3 DNA reads TGCGCCAGCAGCGCCAACGTCCTGGGCAATAACTATGGCTACACCTTC.

Ten or more counts support this clonotype. The chain employs TRBV5-1 and TRBJ2-3; TRBD2 agrees at 12 bases. Germline values: CDR1 SGHRS, CDR2 YFSETQ. This CDR3 spans 17 amino acids. With V trimmed by 2 bases and J by 3 bases, 7 bases remained unmatched. CDR3 bases: TGCGCCAGCAGCTTATCCCCTAGCGGGGGGGCGACAGATACGCAGTATTTT. This codes for CASSLSPSGGATDTQYF.

This clonotype was recorded at least ten times. The chain couples TRBV20-1 to TRBJ2-7; 11 nucleotides line up with TRBD2. Germline V gene lookup returns CDR1 DFQATT and CDR2 SNEGSKA (reference sequence). The CDR3 has 16 residues. J gave up 6 bases and V 3 bases, and 13 bases lay outside the gene matches. The DNA of the CDR3 is TGCAGTGCTAGGGATCCACTAGCGGGGGCGCCGATCGAGCAGTACTTC. Translation: CSARDPLAGAPIEQYF.

This clonotype has ten or more counts. The rearrangement links TRBV5-1 to TRBJ2-5; D unresolved. CDR3 size: 14 residues. The germline gives CDR1 SGHRS, CDR2 YFSETQ. Trimming pared 2 bases from V and 4 bases from J, leaving 12 bases between. As DNA, the CDR3 is TGCGCCAGCAGCTTAGGCCTCATGCCAGAGACCCAGTACTTC. Its protein product is CASSLGLMPETQYF.

This clonotype was seen many times. J is TRBJ2-3 and V is TRBV5-1; tentatively, D is TRBD2 (6 bases). The CDR3 has 15 residues. V lost 0 bases and J lost 2, with 10 bases in between. Germline-derived CDR1 and CDR2 are SGHRS and YFSETQ. The CDR3, as DNA: TGCGCCAGCAGCTTGGTCGTAGCGGACACAGATACGCAGTATTTT. Its translation is CASSLVVADTDTQYF.

This clonotype has ten or more counts. This chain uses TRBV5-1 with TRBJ2-3; 7 positions agree with TRBD1. CDR1 SGHRS and CDR2 YFSETQ come from the germline V gene. The CDR3 runs to 15 residues. The V gene end was trimmed by 2 bases and the J gene end by 1 base; junction bases not matched to a gene: 4. CDR3 sequence: CASSLDRAGTDTQYF. CDR3 nucleotides: TGCGCCAGCAGCTTAGACAGGGCGGGCACAGATACGCAGTATTTT. The full variable domain, with the rest looked up from reference TRBV5-1 and TRBJ2-3, is KAGVTQTPRYLIKTRGQQVTLSCSPISGHRSVSWYQQTPGQGLQFLFEYFSETQRNKGNFPGRFSGRQFSNSRSEMNVSTLELGDSALYLCASSLDRAGTDTQYFGPGTRLTVL.

This clonotype showed up many times. V is TRBV5-1 and J is TRBJ1-1; D remains ambiguous. Looked up from germline, CDR1 is SGHRS and CDR2 is YFSETQ. The germline V and J ends were trimmed by 2 bases and 3 bases, with 8 bases remaining between them. This CDR3 comprises 13 residues. The CDR3 is CASSFTSDTEAFF. CDR3 bases: TGCGCCAGCAGCTTTACATCGGACACTGAAGCTTTCTTT.

This clonotype was observed many times. The chain carries TRBV5-1 and TRBJ2-5; D is unclear. V was cut by 0 bases and J by 1 base, with 7 bases left in between. This CDR3 has 14 amino acids. The germline CDR1 and CDR2 sequences are SGHRS and YFSETQ. For the CDR3, the DNA is TGCGCCAGCAGCTTGGGACTTTTCCAAGAGACCCAGTACTTC. Translation gives CASSLGLFQETQYF.

This clonotype was recorded at least ten times. The chain recombines TRBV3-1 with TRBJ2-7; D might be TRBD2 (6 bases). Germline V lookup: CDR1 LGHDT, CDR2 YNNKEL (reference sequence). V lost 4 bases and J 6 bases, leaving 13 bases between the germline ends. CDR3 size: 13 residues. The DNA for the CDR3 is TGTGCCAGCAGCCTTAATAGCGGAGGCGAGCAGTACTTC. Its protein product is CASSLNSGGEQYF.

This chain links TRBV7-2 with TRBJ2-3, with a tentative D call TRBD2 (6 bases). Germline CDR1 is SGHTA and CDR2 is FQGNSA. Between the trimmed V and J ends, which lost 4 bases and 0 bases, there was a span of 14 bases. The CDR3 is 16 amino acids. The CDR3 is CASSSLGGSSTDTQYF. The CDR3 coding sequence is TGTGCCAGCAGCTCCCTTGGGGGGTCTAGCACAGATACGCAGTATTTT.

This clonotype was seen a handful of times. The CDR3 region is CASSGGLRETQYF. CDR3 nucleotide sequence: TGTGCCAGCAGTGGAGGTCTTAGGGAGACCCAGTACTTC. The chain couples TRBV2 to TRBJ2-5, with D uncertain. Germline V lookup: CDR1 SNHLY, CDR2 FYNNEI. With 4 bases removed from V and 5 bases from J, the gap between germline ends came to 11 bases. This CDR3 has 13 residues. Complete variable domain (other parts from reference TRBV2 and TRBJ2-5): EPEVTQTPSHQVTQMGQEVILRCVPISNHLYFYWYRQILGQKVEFLVSFYNNEISEKSEIFDDQFSVERPDGSNFTLKIRSTKLEDSAMYFCASSGGLRETQYFGPGTRLLVL.

This clonotype has a count of ten or more. The genes are TRBV5-6 and TRBJ2-2; D not resolved. V was shortened by 3 bases and J by 7 bases, with 13 bases between the two germline ends. Germline CDR1 reads SGHDT; CDR2 reads YYEEEE. The CDR3 runs 14 residues. CDR3 sequence reads: CASSYRRQVGELFF. The CDR3 DNA reads TGTGCCAGCAGCTACCGCCGACAAGTCGGGGAGCTGTTTTTT. Variable domain in full (rest from reference TRBV5-6 and TRBJ2-2): DAGVTQSPTHLIKTRGQQVTLRCSPKSGHDTVSWYQQALGQGPQFIFQYYEEEERQRGNFPDRFSGHQFPNYSSELNVNALLLGDSALYLCASSYRRQVGELFFGEGSRLTVL.

The V and J genes are TRBV20-1 and TRBJ1-4, with 9 bases aligning to TRBD1. Germline V gene lookup returns CDR1 DFQATT and CDR2 SNEGSKA (reference sequence). The CDR3 has 17 residues. V gave up 5 bases and J gave up 8 bases; unmatched junction bases: 18. The CDR3 region is CSAPGYYTDRGDEKLFF. In DNA form, the CDR3 reads TGCAGTGCTCCCGGATACTATACCGACAGGGGGGACGAAAAACTGTTTTTT.

This clonotype was counted at least ten times. The chain links TRBV12-3 or TRBV12-4 to TRBJ2-2; 9 bases agree with TRBD2. This CDR3 region has 14 residues. Losses at the gene ends were 6 bases for V and 3 bases for J; bases not matched to a gene: 2. CDR3 sequence reads: CASRGTSHTGELFF. DNA for the CDR3: TGTGCCAGCAGAGGGACTAGCCACACCGGGGAGCTGTTTTTT.

This clonotype was observed a single time. J is TRBJ2-2 and V is TRBV7-3; 9 positions match TRBD2. CDR1 and CDR2 (germline): SGHTA, FQGTGA. With 1 base clipped from V and 5 bases from J, the junction kept 5 bases outside the gene matches. This CDR3 region has 16 residues. The chain's CDR3 is CASSLSGGAETGELFF. The CDR3 nucleotides are TGTGCCAGCAGCTTAAGCGGGGGGGCGGAAACCGGGGAGCTGTTTTTT.

The chain is built from TRBV7-6 and TRBJ2-2; D is ambiguous. Germline V CDR1 and CDR2: SGHVS, FNYEAQ. The CDR3 is 13 residues long. V lost 1 base, J lost 6 bases, and 6 bases lay in between. CDR3 DNA sequence: TGTGCCAGCAGCTTAGGGTGGGCCGGGGAGCTGTTTTTT. It codes for CASSLGWAGELFF.

This clonotype has a count of ten or more. The chain recombines TRBV20-1 with TRBJ2-5; 9 nucleotides align to TRBD2. Germline V gene data show CDR1 as DFQATT and CDR2 as SNEGSKA (reference sequence). This CDR3 spans 15 amino acids. Unmatched junction bases numbered 6, after V lost 2 bases and J lost 2 bases. The CDR3: CSARWLAGIQETQYF. The CDR3 region has the DNA TGCAGTGCTAGATGGCTAGCGGGGATACAAGAGACCCAGTACTTC.

This clonotype was seen repeatedly, ten times or more. The chain has TRBV12-3 or TRBV12-4 and TRBJ2-5, with D perhaps TRBD1 or TRBD2 (5 bases each). The length of the CDR3 is 13 residues. Trimming shortened V by 2 bases and J by 4 bases, and 8 bases separated the two germline ends. The CDR3 nucleotides read TGTGCCAGCAGTTTATTCGGGGCAGAGACCCAGTACTTC. Translation gives CASSLFGAETQYF.

The table lists this clonotype with many counts. The V gene is TRBV20-1, the J gene TRBJ1-6; D call uncertain. The CDR3 extends over 14 amino acids. The ends were cut back, 1 base at V and 8 bases at J, with 12 bases in the middle. CDR1 and CDR2 from the germline V gene are DFQATT and SNEGSKA (reference sequence). The CDR3 nucleotides are TGCAGTGCTAGAGTTCCCTTGGCGGATTCACCCCTCCACTTT. Its protein is CSARVPLADSPLHF.

This clonotype was found many times. This chain uses TRBV10-3 with TRBJ2-7, with D perhaps TRBD1 or TRBD2 (7 bases each). Germline V gene lookup returns CDR1 ENHRY and CDR2 SYGVKD. The CDR3 runs to 13 residues. The V and J ends lost 7 bases and 5 bases respectively, with 15 bases between them. CDR3: CAINPQGRDEQYF. The CDR3 coding sequence is TGTGCCATCAACCCACAGGGGAGGGACGAGCAGTACTTC.

This clonotype was counted at least ten times. The rearrangement uses TRBV15 and TRBJ1-2, with D unresolved. Per germline, CDR1 LNHNV and CDR2 YYDKDF (reference sequence). The CDR3 has 12 residues. Trimming left V 5 bases short and J 3 bases short, with 7 bases between. The CDR3 reads CATSGQYYGYTF. The CDR3 DNA reads as TGTGCCACCAGCGGGCAATACTATGGCTACACCTTC.